This T cell receptor (beta chain) was profiled in a study of T cells in Graves' hyperthyroidism and ophthalmopathy. General study points: Peripheral blood also featured most of the thyroid clonotypes expanded above 0.001.

The study based diagnoses on clinical symptoms, serum thyroxine and TRAb, thyroid ultrasound and orbital computed tomography. With regard to this clonotype: The antigen remains undetermined.

RNA transcripts provided the source from which TCR beta CDR3 regions were amplified. During a first-round RT-PCR of the TCR CDR3, the HTBI primer set was used. One entry per CDR3 protein, called by TCRdb with MiXCR from the multiplex PCR reads. The table lists around 700,000 distinct CDR3 sequences, 35% of them singletons, with more than 25% in the top ten. This TCR came from a woman in her forties with Graves' hyperthyroidism. Input material: blood.

This CDR3 is CASRSGGEIQETQYF. In DNA form, the CDR3 reads TGTGCCAGCAGAAGCGGGGGAGAGATCCAAGAGACCCAGTACTTC. The chain employs TRBV7-9 and TRBJ2-5; 8 bases map to TRBD2. Per germline, CDR1 SEHNR and CDR2 FQNEAQ (reference sequence). With 6 bases clipped from V and 1 base from J, the junction kept 7 bases outside the gene matches. CDR3 size: 15 residues.